This T cell receptor beta chain was retrieved from a study of blood T cell repertoires in COVID-19 (dated by TCRdb to about 2020). About the full investigation: Samples covering the acute and convalescent phases of COVID-19 were provided by collaborators in the United States, Italy and Spain. The samples were drawn from two sources: the first 160 participants of the ongoing ImmuneRACE study, and 1,200 or so subjects contributed by 6 global collaborators. The material from the prospective study consisted of cDNA or gDNA derived from T cells, B-cell-depleted T cells, or PBMCs. Sample metadata almost always included a de-identified subject ID, COVID-19 status, age in years and sex. The dataset comprised deeply sampled blood TCRbeta repertoires from subjects exposed to, actively infected with, or recovered from COVID-19. The repertoires were released in a freely available public database intended as a resource for research on the immune response to SARS-CoV-2. Where available, HLA class I and class II types were obtained from metadata supplied by the sample provider rather than from assay-based typing. What the study reported, not specific to this receptor: The quantity of clinical and demographic metadata differed by source and by participant and was supplied without curation.

V drops 2 bases and J drops 5 bases, leaving 9 bases in between. Sequences SGHAT (CDR1) and FQNNGV (CDR2) are obtained from the germline V gene. The CDR3 goes from the cysteine to the phenylalanine over 14 residues. Of the read, only the CDR3 DNA is kept; its 42 bases are in frame from base 1. This clone was seen many times. This receptor's antigen is unknown. No much larger clonotype is one base removed from it; base qualities were not supplied. TCRbeta CDR3 regions were amplified from genomic DNA using the immunoSEQ Assay, a bias-controlled multiplex PCR. The paper's processing steps were these. The number of nucleated cells in each sample was estimated from the amplification of reference gene primers within the assay. Sequence reads were collapsed and filtered to measure the absolute abundance of every unique TCRbeta CDR3 rearrangement. Productive Simpson clonality was computed per sample as the square root of Simpson's diversity index over productive rearrangements. Imported from immuneACCESS, the table was reduced by TCRdb to in-frame sequences with V and J called. These copies leave out some clones; in studies compared against another copy, an unresolved V gene accounts for under half, and the cause of the remainder is not known. V, J and clone size are those of that table, while D and trimming were read from the DNA. A total of some 180,000 clones appear in this sample, roughly 90% of them only once. The top ten clonotypes cover around 7% of the sample.

Collaborating institutions collected whole blood in K2EDTA tubes following their own protocols. For TCRbeta analysis, collaborators shipped samples in one of three forms: frozen whole blood, isolated PBMCs, or DNA extracted from either of those sample types. The sequencing sample was made of peripheral blood. The sequence is built from TRBV11-2 and TRBJ2-2, with the D segment identity uncertain. The clonotype was recovered from a man aged 35-49 years with acute or convalescent COVID-19. In nucleotides, the sequence is TGTGCCAGCAGCTTAAAGTTCGCGACCGGGGAGCTGTTTTTT. Translated, it reads CASSLKFATGELFF.